This TCR beta chain derives from a study of T cells in Graves' hyperthyroidism and ophthalmopathy. Study-wide findings and caveats: The model identified upcoming ophthalmopathy a median about six months ahead of onset.

For the diagnoses, clinical symptoms, serum thyroxine and TRAb, thyroid ultrasound and orbital computed tomography were used. In its sample, this clonotype was seen many times. Its antigen is currently unknown. Trimming stripped 5 bases from V and 6 bases from J, with 12 bases between. The CDR3 length is 12 residues. The germline V gene has CDR1 DFQATT and CDR2 SNEGSKA (reference sequence). It was RNA transcripts that yielded the amplified TCR beta CDR3 regions. Using the HTBI primer set, a first-round RT-PCR was run on the TCR CDR3. Each CDR3 protein gets one entry after TCRdb re-called the multiplex PCR reads with MiXCR. The sample records 550,000 to 800,000 distinct CDR3 sequences, about 15% being singletons.

This clonotype was obtained from a man aged 18 to 29 with Graves' hyperthyroidism. Sequenced sample: blood. The V call is TRBV20-1, the J call TRBJ2-3; D gene uncertain. CDR3 loop: CSAPASADTQYF. CDR3 DNA sequence: TGCAGTGCTCCAGCTTCGGCGGATACGCAGTATTTT.